A selection of T cell receptor beta chains follows, all from one sample in a study of blood T cells in healthy people across ages. TCRdb re-called the 5' RACE reads through MiXCR, storing one row per CDR3 protein. Here the sample spans nearly 1 million distinct CDR3 sequences, roughly 47% being singletons. Input material: blood. Source of these receptors: a woman between 55 and 75 years old in good health. The CDR3 runs from the conserved cysteine through the conserved F or W. Fields, in order: CDR3 length, D gene, J gene, clone size, V gene, CDR3 protein, CDR3 DNA. A D gene is named only where the DNA matches it firmly. Clone size is shown for a subset of rows, as once, few, many or a class of expanded clone.

CDR3 length: 13; D gene: -; J gene: TRBJ2-4; clone size: -; V gene: TRBV7-3; CDR3 protein: CASSFRGGNIQYF; CDR3 DNA: TGTGCCAGCAGCTTCCGGGGTGGAAACATTCAGTACTTC
CDR3 length: 13; D gene: -; J gene: TRBJ2-7; clone size: -; V gene: TRBV10-3; CDR3 protein: CAIGGSPGDEQYF; CDR3 DNA: TGTGCCATCGGGGGGAGCCCAGGCGACGAGCAGTACTTC
CDR3 length: 15; D gene: -; J gene: TRBJ2-1; clone size: -; V gene: TRBV25-1; CDR3 protein: CASSEGGGGYNEQFF; CDR3 DNA: TGTGCCAGCAGTGAAGGCGGAGGGGGCTACAATGAGCAGTTCTTC
CDR3 length: 15; D gene: TRBD2; J gene: TRBJ2-7; clone size: -; V gene: TRBV20-1; CDR3 protein: CSAREPSGGSYEQYF; CDR3 DNA: TGCAGTGCTAGAGAGCCTAGCGGGGGATCCTACGAGCAGTACTTC
CDR3 length: 12; D gene: -; J gene: TRBJ2-7; clone size: -; V gene: TRBV6-2/TRBV6-3; CDR3 protein: CACEQAGHEQYF; CDR3 DNA: TGTGCCTGCGAGCAGGCAGGCCATGAGCAGTACTTC
CDR3 length: 14; D gene: -; J gene: TRBJ2-5; clone size: few; V gene: TRBV12-3/TRBV12-4; CDR3 protein: CASSFYPQEETQYF; CDR3 DNA: TGTGCCAGCAGTTTTTATCCGCAAGAAGAGACCCAGTACTTC
CDR3 length: 11; D gene: -; J gene: TRBJ2-1; clone size: many; V gene: TRBV7-9; CDR3 protein: CASSLADEQFF; CDR3 DNA: TGTGCCAGCAGCTTAGCGGATGAGCAGTTCTTC
CDR3 length: 13; D gene: -; J gene: TRBJ2-3; clone size: -; V gene: TRBV7-6; CDR3 protein: CASRTEGTDTQYF; CDR3 DNA: TGTGCCAGCAGAACTGAGGGCACAGATACGCAGTATTTT
CDR3 length: 14; D gene: -; J gene: TRBJ2-3; clone size: once; V gene: TRBV13; CDR3 protein: CASSLDWETDTQYF; CDR3 DNA: TGTGCCAGCAGCTTAGATTGGGAGACGGATACGCAGTATTTT
CDR3 length: 19; D gene: TRBD1; J gene: TRBJ1-2; clone size: -; V gene: TRBV3-1; CDR3 protein: CASSQSLGTGDPHNYGYTF; CDR3 DNA: TGTGCCAGCAGCCAATCATTGGGGACAGGGGACCCTCACAACTATGGCTACACCTTC
CDR3 length: 15; D gene: -; J gene: TRBJ2-1; clone size: -; V gene: TRBV11-2; CDR3 protein: CASSGTGLLQDEQFF; CDR3 DNA: TGTGCCAGCAGCGGGACGGGACTCCTCCAGGATGAGCAGTTCTTC
CDR3 length: 15; D gene: -; J gene: TRBJ1-6; clone size: -; V gene: TRBV20-1; CDR3 protein: CSARVATDYNSPLHF; CDR3 DNA: TGCAGTGCTAGAGTTGCGACAGATTATAATTCACCCCTCCACTTT
CDR3 length: 14; D gene: TRBD1; J gene: TRBJ2-5; clone size: -; V gene: TRBV3-1; CDR3 protein: CASTLTGTGETQYF; CDR3 DNA: TGTGCCAGCACCCTGACAGGGACAGGGGAGACCCAGTACTTC
CDR3 length: 13; D gene: -; J gene: TRBJ1-2; clone size: -; V gene: TRBV3-1; CDR3 protein: CASSHGGVVGYTF; CDR3 DNA: TGTGCCAGCAGCCACGGCGGTGTAGTTGGCTACACCTTC
CDR3 length: 16; D gene: -; J gene: TRBJ2-7; clone size: few; V gene: TRBV4-1; CDR3 protein: CASSQDRTLAYYEQYF; CDR3 DNA: TGCGCCAGCAGCCAAGACCGGACCCTAGCGTACTACGAGCAGTACTTC
CDR3 length: 12; D gene: -; J gene: TRBJ2-2; clone size: few; V gene: TRBV27; CDR3 protein: CASSFPTGELFF; CDR3 DNA: TGTGCCAGCAGTTTTCCAACCGGGGAGCTGTTTTTT
CDR3 length: 11; D gene: -; J gene: TRBJ2-7; clone size: -; V gene: TRBV2; CDR3 protein: CASSVHNEQYF; CDR3 DNA: TGTGCCAGCAGTGTTCACAATGAGCAGTACTTC
CDR3 length: 14; D gene: -; J gene: TRBJ2-3; clone size: -; V gene: TRBV20-1; CDR3 protein: CSARDPTSGDTQYF; CDR3 DNA: TGCAGTGCTAGAGATCCAACCTCCGGAGATACGCAGTATTTT
CDR3 length: 15; D gene: -; J gene: TRBJ1-5; clone size: many; V gene: TRBV3-1; CDR3 protein: CASSQDSDRRQPQHF; CDR3 DNA: TGTGCCAGCAGCCAAGACAGCGATCGGAGGCAGCCCCAGCATTTT
CDR3 length: 19; D gene: TRBD2; J gene: TRBJ2-1; clone size: -; V gene: TRBV6-2/TRBV6-3; CDR3 protein: CASSTLAGKAGKTYNEQFF; CDR3 DNA: TGTGCCAGCAGCACCCTAGCGGGCAAGGCGGGCAAGACCTACAATGAGCAGTTCTTC
CDR3 length: 12; D gene: -; J gene: TRBJ2-1; clone size: -; V gene: TRBV7-9; CDR3 protein: CASSNPLNEQFF; CDR3 DNA: TGTGCCAGCAGCAACCCCCTCAATGAGCAGTTCTTC
CDR3 length: 15; D gene: -; J gene: TRBJ1-1; clone size: -; V gene: TRBV7-9; CDR3 protein: CASSLVAAGNTEAFF; CDR3 DNA: TGTGCCAGCAGCTTAGTGGCCGCAGGGAACACTGAAGCTTTCTTT
CDR3 length: 12; D gene: -; J gene: TRBJ2-7; clone size: many; V gene: TRBV11-2; CDR3 protein: CAIEGTLYEQYF; CDR3 DNA: TGTGCCATCGAGGGTACGCTCTACGAGCAGTACTTC
CDR3 length: 14; D gene: -; J gene: TRBJ2-1; clone size: -; V gene: TRBV5-1; CDR3 protein: CASSEPTRYNEQFF; CDR3 DNA: TGCGCCAGCAGCGAGCCGACTAGATACAATGAGCAGTTCTTC
CDR3 length: 12; D gene: -; J gene: TRBJ1-4; clone size: few; V gene: TRBV29-1; CDR3 protein: CSVDNGMGKLFF; CDR3 DNA: TGCAGCGTTGACAATGGTATGGGAAAACTGTTTTTT
CDR3 length: 16; D gene: -; J gene: TRBJ2-5; clone size: -; V gene: TRBV7-9; CDR3 protein: CASSKWGARGQETQYF; CDR3 DNA: TGTGCCAGCAGCAAATGGGGCGCCAGGGGCCAAGAGACCCAGTACTTC
CDR3 length: 13; D gene: TRBD1; J gene: TRBJ1-4; clone size: few; V gene: TRBV12-3/TRBV12-4; CDR3 protein: CASTLTGEEKLFF; CDR3 DNA: TGTGCCAGCACCTTGACAGGGGAGGAAAAACTGTTTTTT
CDR3 length: 18; D gene: TRBD2; J gene: TRBJ2-3; clone size: -; V gene: TRBV7-2; CDR3 protein: CASSLEPAGRLGTDTQYF; CDR3 DNA: TGTGCCAGCAGCTTAGAGCCAGCGGGACGGCTGGGCACAGATACGCAGTATTTT
CDR3 length: 15; D gene: -; J gene: TRBJ2-7; clone size: few; V gene: TRBV4-3; CDR3 protein: CASSQTSGRIGEQYF; CDR3 DNA: TGCGCCAGCAGCCAAACAAGCGGGCGGATCGGCGAGCAGTACTTC
CDR3 length: 12; D gene: -; J gene: TRBJ2-7; clone size: -; V gene: TRBV2; CDR3 protein: CASHFAGYGQYF; CDR3 DNA: TGTGCCAGCCACTTTGCCGGGTACGGGCAGTACTTC
CDR3 length: 14; D gene: -; J gene: TRBJ2-3; clone size: -; V gene: TRBV29-1; CDR3 protein: CSSHGAGSTDTQYF; CDR3 DNA: TGCAGCTCTCATGGCGCGGGTAGCACAGATACGCAGTATTTT
CDR3 length: 13; D gene: -; J gene: TRBJ1-6; clone size: -; V gene: TRBV28; CDR3 protein: CASSGPYNSPLHF; CDR3 DNA: TGTGCCAGCAGTGGTCCCTATAATTCACCCCTCCACTTT
CDR3 length: 15; D gene: TRBD2; J gene: TRBJ2-1; clone size: once; V gene: TRBV20-1; CDR3 protein: CSAREAGTNLNEQFF; CDR3 DNA: TGCAGTGCTAGAGAGGCCGGGACTAACCTGAATGAGCAGTTCTTC
CDR3 length: 15; D gene: TRBD1; J gene: TRBJ2-3; clone size: -; V gene: TRBV3-1; CDR3 protein: CASSLTGTVWDTQYF; CDR3 DNA: TGTGCCAGCAGCCTTACCGGGACAGTCTGGGATACGCAGTATTTT
CDR3 length: 14; D gene: -; J gene: TRBJ2-7; clone size: -; V gene: TRBV15; CDR3 protein: CATSRGIGNCEQYF; CDR3 DNA: TGTGCCACCAGCAGAGGGATTGGTAACTGCGAGCAGTACTTC
CDR3 length: 16; D gene: -; J gene: TRBJ2-7; clone size: once; V gene: TRBV7-8; CDR3 protein: CASSPSSRPSWGEQYF; CDR3 DNA: TGTGCCAGCAGCCCCTCCAGCAGACCCTCTTGGGGCGAGCAGTACTTC
CDR3 length: 13; D gene: -; J gene: TRBJ2-5; clone size: -; V gene: TRBV7-2; CDR3 protein: CASSFGTIETQYF; CDR3 DNA: TGTGCCAGCAGCTTTGGGACAATTGAGACCCAGTACTTC
CDR3 length: 17; D gene: TRBD2; J gene: TRBJ2-3; clone size: -; V gene: TRBV3-1; CDR3 protein: CASSQDASGRSRDTQYF; CDR3 DNA: TGTGCCAGCAGCCAAGACGCCAGCGGGAGGAGCCGGGATACGCAGTATTTT
CDR3 length: 14; D gene: TRBD2; J gene: TRBJ2-7; clone size: once; V gene: TRBV30; CDR3 protein: CAWSWLRERYEQYF; CDR3 DNA: TGTGCCTGGAGTTGGTTGCGGGAGAGGTACGAGCAGTACTTC
CDR3 length: 15; D gene: TRBD2; J gene: TRBJ2-1; clone size: -; V gene: TRBV7-2; CDR3 protein: CASSLDGGRYNEQFF; CDR3 DNA: TGTGCCAGCAGCTTAGATGGCGGGAGGTACAATGAGCAGTTCTTC
CDR3 length: 15; D gene: TRBD1; J gene: TRBJ2-3; clone size: -; V gene: TRBV10-3; CDR3 protein: CAAGSRDRRFHTQYF; CDR3 DNA: TGTGCCGCAGGCTCTCGGGACAGGCGGTTCCATACGCAGTATTTT
CDR3 length: 16; D gene: TRBD2; J gene: TRBJ2-5; clone size: -; V gene: TRBV5-1; CDR3 protein: CASSLEPSGTYQEQYF; CDR3 DNA: TGCGCCAGCAGCTTGGAGCCTAGCGGGACTTATCAGGAGCAGTACTTC
CDR3 length: 19; D gene: TRBD2; J gene: TRBJ2-7; clone size: -; V gene: TRBV11-2; CDR3 protein: CASSLGTILGLAARYEQYF; CDR3 DNA: TGTGCCAGCAGCTTAGGAACAATTCTAGGACTAGCGGCCCGCTACGAGCAGTACTTC
CDR3 length: 13; D gene: TRBD1; J gene: TRBJ1-2; clone size: few; V gene: TRBV7-2; CDR3 protein: CASSTGAGYGYTF; CDR3 DNA: TGTGCCAGCAGCACAGGGGCGGGTTATGGCTACACCTTC
CDR3 length: 14; D gene: -; J gene: TRBJ2-1; clone size: few; V gene: TRBV20-1; CDR3 protein: CSARPAYSYNEQFF; CDR3 DNA: TGCAGTGCTAGGCCCGCCTACTCCTACAATGAGCAGTTCTTC
CDR3 length: 16; D gene: -; J gene: TRBJ2-3; clone size: -; V gene: TRBV7-2; CDR3 protein: CASSLGSDGGTDTQYF; CDR3 DNA: TGTGCCAGCAGCTTAGGGTCGGACGGGGGCACAGATACGCAGTATTTT
CDR3 length: 16; D gene: -; J gene: TRBJ2-5; clone size: once; V gene: TRBV18; CDR3 protein: CASSPKGSQSVGTQYF; CDR3 DNA: TGTGCCAGCTCACCAAAGGGGAGTCAAAGTGTAGGGACCCAGTACTTC
CDR3 length: 13; D gene: -; J gene: TRBJ1-5; clone size: few; V gene: TRBV6-2/TRBV6-3; CDR3 protein: CASSYRGDQPQHF; CDR3 DNA: TGTGCCAGCAGTTACCGGGGGGATCAGCCCCAGCATTTT
CDR3 length: 16; D gene: -; J gene: TRBJ1-4; clone size: -; V gene: TRBV5-1; CDR3 protein: CASSSAPGQRQEKLFF; CDR3 DNA: TGCGCCAGCAGTTCGGCCCCGGGACAAAGACAGGAAAAACTGTTTTTT
CDR3 length: 15; D gene: TRBD2; J gene: TRBJ2-1; clone size: -; V gene: TRBV20-1; CDR3 protein: CSATEAGGFYNEQFF; CDR3 DNA: TGCAGTGCTACAGAAGCGGGAGGATTCTACAATGAGCAGTTCTTC
CDR3 length: 14; D gene: TRBD1; J gene: TRBJ2-7; clone size: -; V gene: TRBV2; CDR3 protein: CASGERTGDHEQYF; CDR3 DNA: TGTGCCAGCGGAGAACGGACAGGGGACCACGAGCAGTACTTC
CDR3 length: 14; D gene: -; J gene: TRBJ1-1; clone size: -; V gene: TRBV28; CDR3 protein: CASSYGGFDTEAFF; CDR3 DNA: TGTGCCAGCAGTTATGGAGGGTTTGACACTGAAGCTTTCTTT
CDR3 length: 14; D gene: -; J gene: TRBJ2-7; clone size: few; V gene: TRBV10-3; CDR3 protein: CAISGRDPSYEQYF; CDR3 DNA: TGTGCCATCAGTGGGCGGGACCCTTCCTACGAGCAGTACTTC
CDR3 length: 17; D gene: TRBD2; J gene: TRBJ2-7; clone size: -; V gene: TRBV10-3; CDR3 protein: CAISVGRGTSGYNEQYF; CDR3 DNA: TGTGCCATCAGTGTGGGTCGGGGGACTAGCGGTTACAATGAGCAGTACTTC
CDR3 length: 15; D gene: -; J gene: TRBJ1-1; clone size: -; V gene: TRBV27; CDR3 protein: CASSLGTRMNTEAFF; CDR3 DNA: TGTGCCAGCAGTTTGGGGACACGCATGAACACTGAAGCTTTCTTT